The 12 T cell receptor beta chains below all came from one sample that was sequenced in a study of CXCR3-negative and CXCR3-positive naive CD8 T cells. Carrying UMI labels, the TRB cDNA libraries were prepared through 5' RACE. TCRdb re-analyzed the 5' RACE reads; it lists each CDR3 protein once, without DNA. The sample spans roughly 120,000 distinct CDR3 sequences; the ten largest clones claim 0.59%. Findings of the study overall: The study found more hydrophobic TRB CDR3s in CXCR3-positive naive cells than in CXCR3-negative naive cells.

No antigens are known for them. Sequenced input: naive CXCR3+ CD8+ T cells from blood. Subset reported: CD45RO-CCR7+CD27+CD95- naive CD8+ T cells expressing CXCR3 (TNR3+). The source of these receptors is a human donor in good health. Some clones in this sample may be carry-over from other donors' samples.

V usage is TRBV9 and J usage is TRBJ2-7; the D call of TRBD1 rests on TCRdb alone, since no DNA is present to check it. Germline-derived CDR1 and CDR2 are SGDLS and YYNGEE. The CDR3 is 16 residues long. CDR3 protein: CASSLRGRDFGDEQYF.

V usage is TRBV19 and J usage is TRBJ2-7; TCRdb lists TRBD1, though no DNA is available to test this call. Germline V gives CDR1 LNHDA, CDR2 SQIVND (reference sequence). The CDR3 runs to 14 residues. This CDR3 reads CASSAGTGSYEQYF. Drawing the rest from reference TRBV19 and TRBJ2-7, the complete variable domain is DGGITQSPKYLFRKEGQNVTLSCEQNLNHDAMYWYRQDPGQGLRLIYYSQIVNDFQKGDIAEGYSVSREKKESFPLTVTSAQKNPTAFYLCASSAGTGSYEQYFGPGTRLTVT.

Here the CDR3 reads CASSSRLEQYF. The gene calls are TRBV6-5 and TRBJ2-7. The CDR3 spans 11 residues. Germline V lookup: CDR1 MNHEY, CDR2 SVGAGI.

The chain's CDR3 is CATSRDQGEISYEQYF. The J gene is TRBJ2-7, the V gene TRBV15; TCRdb picks TRBD1, but there is no DNA to check that call. CDR1 and CDR2 from the germline V gene are LNHNV and YYDKDF (reference sequence). The CDR3 is made up of 16 amino acids.

This chain joins TRBV28 and TRBJ1-5. CDR1 is MDHEN and CDR2 is SYDVKM in the germline V gene. This CDR3 is 11 amino acids long. This CDR3 reads CASSLGQPQHF.

V and J are TRBV10-3 and TRBJ2-2; TCRdb indicates TRBD2, and absent DNA this call remains unverified. The CDR3 consists of 18 residues. Germline-derived CDR1 and CDR2 are ENHRY and SYGVKD. The CDR3 loop is CAISETWTSAPNTGELFF.

The rearrangement uses TRBV29-1 and TRBJ2-7. CDR1 and CDR2 (germline): SQVTM, ANQGSEA. The CDR3 is 12 residues long. The CDR3 loop reads CSVRQGALEQYF.

The chain couples TRBV4-1 to TRBJ2-7. Germline V gene data show CDR1 as MGHRA and CDR2 as YSYEKL. The CDR3 runs to 14 residues. CDR3 region: CASSQGRNTYEQYF.

The CDR3 protein is CASSYSGGGNNEQFF. The J gene is TRBJ2-1, the V gene TRBV7-3; TCRdb selects TRBD2, and the lack of DNA leaves this call unchecked. Per germline, CDR1 SGHTA and CDR2 FQGTGA. The CDR3 covers 15 residues. The complete variable domain, with remaining parts taken from reference TRBV7-3 and TRBJ2-1, reads GAGVSQTPSNKVTEKGKYVELRCDPISGHTALYWYRQSLGQGPEFLIYFQGTGAADDSGLPNDRFFAVRPEGSVSTLKIQRTERGDSAVYLCASSYSGGGNNEQFFGPGTRLTVL.

V gene TRBV4-3 combines with J gene TRBJ1-2. Germline V gene lookup returns CDR1 LGHNA and CDR2 YSLEER. This CDR3 spans 16 amino acids. The CDR3 loop reads CASSQDSGRANYGYTF.

The chain combines TRBV5-1 with TRBJ1-2. Per germline, CDR1 SGHRS and CDR2 YFSETQ. The CDR3 length is 14 residues. The chain's CDR3 is CASSLDGANYGYTF.

The chain carries TRBV7-9 and TRBJ2-6; without DNA, the TCRdb call of TRBD1 cannot be checked. Germline lookup yields CDR1 SEHNR and CDR2 FQNEAQ (reference sequence). The CDR3 runs 17 residues. The CDR3 region is CATPSGQGPLWANVLTF.